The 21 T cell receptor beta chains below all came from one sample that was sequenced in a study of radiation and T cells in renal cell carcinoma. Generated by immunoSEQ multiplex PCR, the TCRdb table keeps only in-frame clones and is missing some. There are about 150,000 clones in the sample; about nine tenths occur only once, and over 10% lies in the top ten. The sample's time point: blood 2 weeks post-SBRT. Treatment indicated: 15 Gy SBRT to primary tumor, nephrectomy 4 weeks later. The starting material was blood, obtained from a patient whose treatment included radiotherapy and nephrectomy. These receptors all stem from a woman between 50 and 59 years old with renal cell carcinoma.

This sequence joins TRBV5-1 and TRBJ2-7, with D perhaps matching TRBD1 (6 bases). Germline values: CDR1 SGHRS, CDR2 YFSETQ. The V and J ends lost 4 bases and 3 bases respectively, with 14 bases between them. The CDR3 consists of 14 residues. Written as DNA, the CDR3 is TGCGCCAGCAGCGAACAGGGAAGAAGCTACGAGCAGTACTTC. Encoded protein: CASSEQGRSYEQYF.

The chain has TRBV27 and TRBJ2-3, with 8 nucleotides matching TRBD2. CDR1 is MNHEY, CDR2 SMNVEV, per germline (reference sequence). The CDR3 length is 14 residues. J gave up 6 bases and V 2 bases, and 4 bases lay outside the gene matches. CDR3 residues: CASSLAGGPDTQYF. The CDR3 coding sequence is TGTGCCAGCAGTTTAGCGGGGGGCCCTGATACGCAGTATTTT.

CDR3 sequence (DNA): TGTGCCTGGAGTGTAGGTGGGACAGCTTTCTTT. Protein: CAWSVGGTAFF. The chain joins TRBV30 to TRBJ1-1, with D possibly being TRBD1 (5 bases). Germline V gene data show CDR1 as GTSNPN and CDR2 as SVGIG (reference sequence). The CDR3 sequence is 11 residues long. V lost 0 bases, J lost 10 bases, and 9 bases lay in between.

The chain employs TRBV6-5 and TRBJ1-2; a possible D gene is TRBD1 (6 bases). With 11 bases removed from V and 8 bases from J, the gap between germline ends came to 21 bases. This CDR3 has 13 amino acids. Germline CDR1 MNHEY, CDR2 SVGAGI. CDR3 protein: CAAWGQSLLGYTF. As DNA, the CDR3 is TGTGCCGCATGGGGGCAGTCACTCTTGGGCTACACCTTC.

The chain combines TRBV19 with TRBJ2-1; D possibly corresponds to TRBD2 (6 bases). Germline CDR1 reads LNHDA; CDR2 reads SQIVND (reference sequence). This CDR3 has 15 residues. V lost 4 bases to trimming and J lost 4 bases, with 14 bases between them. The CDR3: CASSRGRGEYNEQFF. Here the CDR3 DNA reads TGTGCCAGTAGTAGAGGGCGGGGAGAATACAATGAGCAGTTCTTC.

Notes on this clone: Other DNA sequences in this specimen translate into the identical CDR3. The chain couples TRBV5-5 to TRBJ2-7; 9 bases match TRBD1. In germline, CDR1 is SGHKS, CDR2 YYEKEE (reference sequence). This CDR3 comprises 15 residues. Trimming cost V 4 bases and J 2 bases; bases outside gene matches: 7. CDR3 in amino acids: CASSPTGQGTYEQYF. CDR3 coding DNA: TGTGCCAGCAGCCCCACGGGACAGGGAACCTACGAGCAGTACTTC.

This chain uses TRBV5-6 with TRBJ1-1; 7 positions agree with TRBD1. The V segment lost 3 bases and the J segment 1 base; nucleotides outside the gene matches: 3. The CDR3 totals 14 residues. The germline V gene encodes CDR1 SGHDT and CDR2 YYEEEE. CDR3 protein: CASSSGTANTEAFF. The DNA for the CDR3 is TGTGCCAGCAGCTCGGGGACAGCGAACACTGAAGCTTTCTTT.

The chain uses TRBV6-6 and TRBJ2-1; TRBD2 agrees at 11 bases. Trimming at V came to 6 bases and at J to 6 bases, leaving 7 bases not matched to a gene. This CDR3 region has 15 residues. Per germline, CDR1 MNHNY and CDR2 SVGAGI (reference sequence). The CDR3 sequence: CASRPGTSGSNEQFF. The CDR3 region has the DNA TGTGCCAGCAGACCCGGGACTAGCGGCTCCAATGAGCAGTTCTTC.

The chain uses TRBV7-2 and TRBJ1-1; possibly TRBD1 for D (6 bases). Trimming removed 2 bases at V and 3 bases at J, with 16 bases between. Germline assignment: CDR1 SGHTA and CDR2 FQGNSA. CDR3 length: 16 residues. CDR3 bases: TGTGCCAGCAGCTTAAGGCGGACAGTCAAGGACACTGAAGCTTTCTTT. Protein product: CASSLRRTVKDTEAFF. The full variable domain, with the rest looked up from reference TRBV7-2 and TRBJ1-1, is GAGVSQSPSNKVTEKGKDVELRCDPISGHTALYWYRQSLGQGLEFLIYFQGNSAPDKSGLPSDRFSAERTGGSVSTLTIQRTQQEDSAVYLCASSLRRTVKDTEAFFGQGTRLTVV.

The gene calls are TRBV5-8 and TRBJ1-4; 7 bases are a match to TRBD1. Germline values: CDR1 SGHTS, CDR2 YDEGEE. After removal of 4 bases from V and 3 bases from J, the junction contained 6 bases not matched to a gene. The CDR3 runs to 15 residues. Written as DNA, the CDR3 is TGTGCCAGCAGCCAGCGACAGGGCCCTAATGAAAAACTGTTTTTT. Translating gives CASSQRQGPNEKLFF.

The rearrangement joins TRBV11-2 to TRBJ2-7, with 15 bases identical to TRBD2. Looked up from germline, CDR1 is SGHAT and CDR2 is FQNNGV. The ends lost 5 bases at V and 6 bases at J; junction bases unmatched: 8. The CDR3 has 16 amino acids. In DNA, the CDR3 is TGTGCCAGCAGCCCCGAGGGACTAGCGGGGGGACTCGAGCAGTACTTC. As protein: CASSPEGLAGGLEQYF.

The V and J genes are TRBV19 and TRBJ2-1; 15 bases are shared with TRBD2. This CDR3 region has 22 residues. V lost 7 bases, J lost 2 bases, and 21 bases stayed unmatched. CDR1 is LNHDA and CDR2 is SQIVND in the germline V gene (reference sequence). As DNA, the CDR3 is TGTGCCAGTAAGCTAGTGCACCTAACCGGGACTAGCGGGGGGCCAGCCTACAATGAGCAGTTCTTC. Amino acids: CASKLVHLTGTSGGPAYNEQFF.

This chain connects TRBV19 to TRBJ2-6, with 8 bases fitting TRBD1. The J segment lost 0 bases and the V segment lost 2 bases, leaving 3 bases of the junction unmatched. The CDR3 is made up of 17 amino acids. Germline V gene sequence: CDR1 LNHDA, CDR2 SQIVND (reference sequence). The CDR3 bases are TGTGCCAGTAGTATACAGGGGGCCTCCTCTGGGGCCAACGTCCTGACTTTC. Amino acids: CASSIQGASSGANVLTF. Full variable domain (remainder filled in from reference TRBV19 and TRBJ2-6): DGGITQSPKYLFRKEGQNVTLSCEQNLNHDAMYWYRQDPGQGLRLIYYSQIVNDFQKGDIAEGYSVSREKKESFPLTVTSAQKNPTAFYLCASSIQGASSGANVLTFGAGSRLTVL.

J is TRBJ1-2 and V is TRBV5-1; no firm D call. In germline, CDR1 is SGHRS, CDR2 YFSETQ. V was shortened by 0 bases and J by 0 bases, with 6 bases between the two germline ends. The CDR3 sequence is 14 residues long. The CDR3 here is CASSLGPPNYGYTF. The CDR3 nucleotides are TGCGCCAGCAGCTTGGGGCCCCCTAACTATGGCTACACCTTC.

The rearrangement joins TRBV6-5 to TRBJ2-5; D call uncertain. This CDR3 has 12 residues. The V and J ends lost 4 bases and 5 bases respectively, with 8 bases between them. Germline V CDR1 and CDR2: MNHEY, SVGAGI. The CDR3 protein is CASSSTSETQYF. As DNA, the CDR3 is TGTGCCAGCAGTTCGACATCTGAGACCCAGTACTTC.

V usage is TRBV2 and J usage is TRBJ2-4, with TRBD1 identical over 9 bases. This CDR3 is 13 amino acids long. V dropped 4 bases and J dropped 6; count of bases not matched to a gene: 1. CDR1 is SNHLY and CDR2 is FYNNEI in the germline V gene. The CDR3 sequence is CASSGQGGNIQYF. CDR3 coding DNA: TGTGCCAGCAGTGGACAGGGGGGAAACATTCAGTACTTC.

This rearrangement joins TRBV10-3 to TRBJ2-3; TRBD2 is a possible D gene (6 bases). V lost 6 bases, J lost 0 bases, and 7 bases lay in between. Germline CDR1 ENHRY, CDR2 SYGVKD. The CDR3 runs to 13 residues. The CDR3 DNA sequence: TGTGCCATCAGGGGGACTAGCACAGATACGCAGTATTTT. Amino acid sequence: CAIRGTSTDTQYF.

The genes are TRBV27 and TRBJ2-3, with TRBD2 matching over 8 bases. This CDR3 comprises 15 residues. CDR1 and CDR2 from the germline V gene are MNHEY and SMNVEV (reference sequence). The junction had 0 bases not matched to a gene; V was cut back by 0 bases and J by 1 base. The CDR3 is CASSLSSGGTDTQYF. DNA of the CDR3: TGTGCCAGCAGTTTATCTAGCGGGGGCACAGATACGCAGTATTTT.

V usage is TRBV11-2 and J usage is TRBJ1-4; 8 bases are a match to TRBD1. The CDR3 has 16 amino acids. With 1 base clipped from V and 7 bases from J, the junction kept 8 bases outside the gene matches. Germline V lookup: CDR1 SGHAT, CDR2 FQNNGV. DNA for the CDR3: TGTGCCAGCAGCTTAGGTCAGGGGGCGAGGGGTGAAAAACTGTTTTTT. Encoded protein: CASSLGQGARGEKLFF.

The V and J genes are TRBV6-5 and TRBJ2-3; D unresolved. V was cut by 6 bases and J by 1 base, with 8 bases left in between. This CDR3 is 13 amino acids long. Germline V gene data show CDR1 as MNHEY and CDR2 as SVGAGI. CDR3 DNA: TGTGCCAGCAGGTTCCGGCGCACAGATACGCAGTATTTT. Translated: CASRFRRTDTQYF.

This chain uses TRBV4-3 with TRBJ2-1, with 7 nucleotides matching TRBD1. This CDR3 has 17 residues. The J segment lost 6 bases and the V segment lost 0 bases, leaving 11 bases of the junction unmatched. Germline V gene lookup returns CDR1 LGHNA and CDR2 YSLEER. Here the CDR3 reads CASSQDPLSGGSNEQFF. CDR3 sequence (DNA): TGCGCCAGCAGCCAAGACCCCCTGTCAGGGGGTAGCAATGAGCAGTTCTTC.